Sequencing of this T cell receptor beta chain was carried out in a study of monozygotic twins with inflammatory bowel disease. In regard to this clonotype: Its antigen is undetermined.

Blood samples of 2 to 2.5 ml were drawn from every donor. Study-level points and caveats: Versus healthy twins, IBD patients showed fewer clonotypes shared with others, especially with disease activity.

Template switching introduced UMIs that contain a 6-nucleotide sample barcode. Two rounds of nested PCR, of roughly 15 and 9 cycles, were run on TCRalpha and TCRbeta cDNA. After re-calling the 5' RACE reads, TCRdb lists one entry per CDR3 protein, DNA absent. The sample totals approximately 330,000 distinct CDR3 sequences. Germline-derived CDR1 and CDR2 are ENHRY and SYGVKD. The CDR3 loop spans 16 amino acids. The sample was blood. The receptor was isolated from a human donor with ulcerative colitis or Crohn's disease, or a healthy co-twin of an affected twin (not recorded which). This chain joins TRBV10-3 and TRBJ2-2; the TCRdb call, TRBD1, lacks DNA for checking. The CDR3: CAISDGGRRNTGELFF.